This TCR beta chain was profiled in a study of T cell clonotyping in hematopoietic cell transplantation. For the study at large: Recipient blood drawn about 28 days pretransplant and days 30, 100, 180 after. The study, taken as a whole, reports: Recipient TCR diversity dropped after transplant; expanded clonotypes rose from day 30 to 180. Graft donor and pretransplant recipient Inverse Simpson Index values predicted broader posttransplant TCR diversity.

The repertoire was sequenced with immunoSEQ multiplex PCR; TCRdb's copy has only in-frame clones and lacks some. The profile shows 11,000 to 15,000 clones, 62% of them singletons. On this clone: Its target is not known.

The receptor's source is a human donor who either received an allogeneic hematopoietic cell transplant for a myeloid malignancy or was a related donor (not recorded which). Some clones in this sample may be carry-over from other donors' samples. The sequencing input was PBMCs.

The CDR3, as DNA: TGTGCCAGCAGTTACCTTCCGTCCAATTCACCCCTCCACTTT. Translated: CASSYLPSNSPLHF. The chain links TRBV6-5 to TRBJ1-6; no clear D. Trimming took off 2 bases at V and 7 bases at J, with 9 bases between the two ends. Germline assignment: CDR1 MNHEY and CDR2 SVGAGI. CDR3 length: 14 residues.